The source of this T cell receptor (beta chain) is a study of T cells after yellow fever vaccination. Study as a whole: Preparing low-cell-number fractions relied on SMART-Seq v4 Ultra Low Input. Regarding the study as a whole: The study found a weaker secondary response that peaked faster, day 5 versus 15. After the booster, 96% of CD4 and more than 75% of CD8 primary-response clones were re-detected.

This clonotype has just a few counts. Its specificity is not known. TCR cDNA was made by 5'RACE template switching, adding a universal primer site and UMIs. TCRdb re-analysed the 5' RACE reads in MiXCR, keeping a single row per CDR3 protein. The data hold hundreds of thousands of distinct CDR3 sequences, with about 14% observed a single time. The CDR3 is 15 residues long. The V segment lost 3 bases and the J segment 9 bases; nucleotides outside the gene matches: 9. The material was PBMCs, obtained on the day of the yellow fever booster vaccination. The chain combines TRBV12-3 or TRBV12-4 with TRBJ2-1; 9 bases are a match to TRBD2. The origin of this receptor is a man aged 25-45 years who received the YFV17D yellow fever vaccine. The CDR3 bases are TGTGCCAGCAGTTTTATGGAGATAGCGGGAGTTGAGCAGTTCTTC. This encodes CASSFMEIAGVEQFF.